This TCR beta chain was sequenced for a study of cytomegalovirus exposure and HLA in healthy donors. Across the study: Clustering assigned 81% of the 350 to 450 genotyped donors to the Caucasian-associated ancestry cluster.

Unmatched junction bases numbered 2, after V lost 0 bases and J lost 2 bases. The CDR3 contains 15 residues. Germline CDR1 reads SGDLS; CDR2 reads YYNGEE. Overall study findings and caveats: The study carried out a later analysis of TCR beta sequences. It associated approximately 16,000 of them with specific HLA alleles at a false discovery rate of 0.05.

A note on this clone: Its antigen is as yet unknown.

Use of 60 Vbeta and 13 Jbeta primers characterized the PCR. Produced via immunoSEQ multiplex PCR; TCRdb's table is partial and in-frame only. Counted here are about 130,000 clones, over 60% occurring once; the ten biggest clones make up about 2.9%. The sequence derives from a man aged 35 to 55 in good health and CMV-seronegative. J is TRBJ1-5 and V is TRBV9; 7 positions match TRBD1. The specimen was PBMCs. The CDR3 protein is CASSVEGTGNQPQHF. The CDR3 nucleotides read TGTGCCAGCAGCGTAGAGGGGACAGGCAATCAGCCCCAGCATTTT.